This TCR beta chain was identified during a study of technical replicates of blood from a few donors (dated by TCRdb to the late 2010s). From the germline V gene, CDR1 is SGHRS and CDR2 is YFSETQ. V is clipped by 5 bases and J by 0 bases, and the sequence between their germline boundaries is 10 bases long. The CDR3 starts with the cysteine, ends with the phenylalanine, and has 14 residues. Solely the CDR3 DNA is kept, with 42 bases framed from the first base. Library preparation was by the immunoSEQ multiplex PCR assay. TCRdb mirrors the immuneACCESS table, restricted to in-frame sequences. Some clones are absent from its copies; in checked studies, under half trace to an unresolved V gene, and the reason for the others is unknown. This sample lists 65,000 to 95,000 clones; 70% to 90% were detected once. Of the sample, roughly 4.8% falls within the top ten clones. Concerning this clone: It has no known antigen specificity. The sample holds no much larger clone one base away, and base qualities are not on file.

Sequencing was carried out using PBMCs. The rearranged segments are TRBV5-1 and TRBJ2-3, with no D gene named confidently. The sequence was obtained from a human donor in good health. Some clones in this sample may be carry-over from other donors' samples. The nucleotide sequence is TGCGCCAGCAGTTTTCCTACTAGCACAGATACGCAGTATTTT. Its translation is CASSFPTSTDTQYF.